One sample yielded the 9 T cell receptor beta chains listed below, sequenced in a study of blood T cell repertoires in COVID-19. Profiling relied on immunoSEQ multiplex PCR, and the TCRdb table lists in-frame clones only, not all of them. The data show about 250,000 clones, under 90% seen once. The source material was PBMCs or T cells enriched from blood (not recorded which). These receptors were collected from a woman between 35 and 50 years old who had been exposed to COVID-19.

This clone was detected a few times. The CDR3 DNA reads as TGTGCCAGCATTCTATCGGGGACAGGGGCGGACTACACCTTC. Encoded protein: CASILSGTGADYTF. V gene TRBV6-6 combines with J gene TRBJ1-2, with 10 bases matching TRBD1. CDR3 length equals 14 residues. Trimming removed 7 bases from V and 10 bases from J; junction bases left unmatched: 12. CDR1 MNHNY and CDR2 SVGAGI come from the germline V gene (reference sequence).

The chain carries TRBV5-5 and TRBJ1-4, with a possible D match to TRBD1 (5 bases). The CDR3 covers 15 residues. Germline CDR1 reads SGHKS; CDR2 reads YYEKEE (reference sequence). Trimming cost V 6 bases and J 7 bases, with 19 bases left between them. This CDR3 is CASNPSMGHGEKLFF. The CDR3 coding sequence is TGTGCCAGCAACCCGTCTATGGGGCATGGTGAAAAACTGTTTTTT.

This clone was detected only a few times. The chain carries TRBV9 and TRBJ2-2, with 11 positions matching TRBD2. CDR3 length: 17 residues. Germline lookup yields CDR1 SGDLS and CDR2 YYNGEE. This chain's CDR3 is CALGGTSGGQNTGELFF. CDR3 coding DNA: TGTGCTTTGGGCGGCACTAGCGGGGGCCAGAACACCGGGGAGCTGTTTTTT.

The chain combines TRBV19 with TRBJ1-2; possibly TRBD1 for D (6 bases). V was cut by 4 bases and J by 5 bases, with 20 bases left in between. The germline V gene has CDR1 LNHDA and CDR2 SQIVND (reference sequence). CDR3 length equals 16 residues. Here the CDR3 reads CASSTAGYRVGYGYTF. The CDR3 nucleotides are TGTGCCAGTAGTACAGCAGGGTACAGGGTCGGGTATGGCTACACCTTC.

The rearrangement joins TRBV14 to TRBJ1-2; the match to TRBD1 covers 9 bases. Per germline, CDR1 SGHDN and CDR2 FVKESK. This CDR3 has 14 residues. Germline trimming cut 5 bases from V and 4 bases from J; bases unmatched to any gene: 5. DNA of the CDR3: TGTGCCAGCAGCGGACAGGGGATTAGCTATGGCTACACCTTC. This gives the protein CASSGQGISYGYTF.

The chain employs TRBV5-1 and TRBJ2-5; D is perhaps TRBD1 (5 bases). The CDR3 totals 15 residues. The ends were cut back, 5 bases at V and 2 bases at J, with 16 bases in the middle. CDR1 is SGHRS, CDR2 YFSETQ, per germline. The CDR3 region is CASSYPGLTQETQYF. Here the CDR3 DNA reads TGCGCCAGCAGTTACCCAGGGCTTACTCAAGAGACCCAGTACTTC.

The chain is built from TRBV9 and TRBJ1-6; no definite D call. The V gene's germline CDR1 is SGDLS and CDR2 YYNGEE. V dropped 4 bases and J dropped 5 bases, with 13 bases sitting between them. This CDR3 contains 15 residues. DNA of the CDR3: TGTGCCAGCAGCCTCGCGTCAAGCAATAATTCACCCCTCCACTTT. Protein sequence: CASSLASSNNSPLHF.

This clone was recorded only once. The chain uses TRBV5-4 and TRBJ2-3; 12 bases match TRBD2. CDR1 is SGHNT, CDR2 YYREEE, per germline (reference sequence). The CDR3 has 17 amino acids. The V gene end was trimmed by 3 bases and the J gene end by 6 bases; junction bases not matched to a gene: 11. CDR3: CASSSPGLAGSGDTQYF. The CDR3 DNA follows: TGTGCCAGCAGCTCCCCGGGACTAGCGGGCTCCGGGGATACGCAGTATTTT.

This chain links TRBV6-6 with TRBJ2-7; perhaps TRBD1 as D (6 bases). Trimming took off 5 bases at V and 1 base at J, with 6 bases between the two ends. This CDR3 is 12 amino acids long. From germline, CDR1 is MNHNY and CDR2 SVGAGI (reference sequence). The CDR3 protein is CASSGQSYEQYF. CDR3 DNA sequence: TGTGCCAGCAGTGGACAGTCCTACGAGCAGTACTTC.